This TCR beta chain stems from a study of T cells in Graves' hyperthyroidism and ophthalmopathy. The study, taken as a whole, reports: A model of 13 V-J pairs discriminated ophthalmopathy from stable hyperthyroidism. Ophthalmopathy was predicted by the model a median of approximately 6 months ahead of onset.

Researchers took RNA transcripts and amplified the TCR beta CDR3 regions from them. HTBI primers drove first-round RT-PCR of the TCR CDR3. MiXCR, run by TCRdb on the multiplex PCR reads, gives a single entry per CDR3 protein. The sample lists over 650,000 distinct CDR3 sequences; about 45% were seen once. The CDR3 runs to 17 residues. Looked up from germline, CDR1 is LNHDA and CDR2 is SQIVND (reference sequence). Unmatched junction bases numbered 5, after V lost 6 bases and J lost 0 bases. Researchers barred patients who had uncontrolled infection, other autoimmune disease, pregnancy or lactation. In making diagnoses, clinical symptoms, serum thyroxine and TRAb, thyroid ultrasound and orbital computed tomography were all used. The sample holds many counts of this clonotype. Its antigen is unknown.

V and J are TRBV19 and TRBJ2-6; 10 bases are shared with TRBD2. The sequencing input was peripheral blood or thyroid tissue (not recorded which). The receptor was derived from an adult man with Graves' disease, either hyperthyroidism or ophthalmopathy (not recorded which). Here the CDR3 DNA reads TGTGCCAGTAGGCGGACTAGCGGTTCCTCTGGGGCCAACGTCCTGACTTTC. This gives the protein CASRRTSGSSGANVLTF.